The 27 T cell receptor beta chains in this list originate from one sample, sequenced in a study of glioma-infiltrating T cells. Amplification of TCR alpha and beta CDR3 regions from RNA used iRepertoire nested multiplex PCR. MiXCR was run by TCRdb on the multiplex PCR reads, yielding one entry per CDR3 protein. Among several thousand distinct CDR3 sequences listed, approximately 40% were seen once. Sequencing was carried out using glioma tissue, nonneoplastic brain tissue, or PBMCs (not recorded which). The receptors were gathered from a human donor with low-grade glioma or glioblastoma, undergoing nonglioma brain surgery, or in good health (not recorded which).

At least ten counts were recorded for this clonotype. This sequence joins TRBV5-1 and TRBJ1-1, with a tentative D call TRBD1 (6 bases). The CDR3 covers 14 residues. V was trimmed by 4 bases and J by 4 bases, leaving 14 bases between them. Looked up from germline, CDR1 is SGHRS and CDR2 is YFSETQ. The CDR3 sequence is CASSAQGLGTEAFF. The DNA of the CDR3 is TGCGCCAGCAGCGCCCAGGGGCTGGGCACTGAAGCTTTCTTT.

This clonotype was recorded many times. The V gene is TRBV7-2, the J gene TRBJ2-7, with D perhaps TRBD1 (6 bases). V lost 6 bases, J lost 0 bases, and 9 bases lay in between. Per the germline V gene, CDR1 is SGHTA and CDR2 is FQGNSA. There are 13 residues in the CDR3. The CDR3 here is CASRQGSSYEQYF. CDR3 in DNA: TGTGCCAGCAGACAGGGTAGCTCCTACGAGCAGTACTTC.

Only a few counts were recorded for this clonotype. This sequence joins TRBV19 and TRBJ2-7; possible D gene TRBD2, 6 bases. CDR3 length: 13 amino acids. V was cut by 5 bases and J by 1 base, with 9 bases left in between. CDR1 and CDR2 from the germline V gene are LNHDA and SQIVND (reference sequence). The CDR3 reads CASSLTSSYEQYF. The CDR3, as DNA: TGTGCCAGTAGTCTGACTAGTTCCTACGAGCAGTACTTC.

This chain links TRBV5-6 with TRBJ1-5, with no clear D. The CDR3 is 13 residues long. The V gene's germline CDR1 is SGHDT and CDR2 YYEEEE. Trimming took off 4 bases at V and 6 bases at J, with 11 bases between the two ends. The CDR3 loop reads CASSVQLSQPQHF. The CDR3 nucleotides are TGTGCCAGCAGCGTTCAGTTGAGTCAGCCCCAGCATTTT. The variable domain in full, completed from reference TRBV5-6 and TRBJ1-5, reads DAGVTQSPTHLIKTRGQQVTLRCSPKSGHDTVSWYQQALGQGPQFIFQYYEEEERQRGNFPDRFSGHQFPNYSSELNVNALLLGDSALYLCASSVQLSQPQHFGDGTRLSIL.

V usage is TRBV27 and J usage is TRBJ2-3, with TRBD2 identical over 7 bases. Germline-derived CDR1 and CDR2 are MNHEY and SMNVEV (reference sequence). This CDR3 region has 15 residues. V was pared by 2 bases and J by 2 bases, with 4 bases of the junction left unmatched. The CDR3 sequence is CASSLREAITDTQYF. The CDR3 DNA reads TGTGCCAGCAGTTTACGGGAGGCAATCACAGATACGCAGTATTTT.

Remarks on this clonotype: A much larger clone sits a single nucleotide away, making a read error possible. The rearrangement uses TRBV13 and TRBJ1-6; tentatively, D is TRBD1 (5 bases). The germline gives CDR1 PRHDT, CDR2 FYEKMQ (reference sequence). The CDR3 extends over 13 amino acids. CDR3 sequence (DNA): TGTGCCAGCAGCCTCAGACAGAATTCACCCCTCAACTTT. Amino acids: CASSLRQNSPLNF.

As regards this clonotype: One junction end does not reproduce the germline sequence, and a read error may be involved. The chain uses TRBV4-2 and TRBJ2-1; D is perhaps TRBD2 (6 bases). Germline CDR1 LGHNA, CDR2 YNFKEQ. CDR3 length: 14 amino acids. CDR3 sequence (DNA): TGTGCCAGCATCCAAGAACGGGGGTTCAATGAGCAGTTCTTC. It encodes CASIQERGFNEQFF.

For this clonotype: One end of the junction is discordant with germline, which a read error may explain. The CDR3 region is CASSEMALGTDKQYF. The CDR3 nucleotides read TGCGCCAGCAGTGAAATGGCGCTCGGAACAGATAAGCAGTATTTT. The chain joins TRBV10-2 to TRBJ2-3, with D uncertain. This CDR3 contains 15 residues. Germline assignment: CDR1 WSHSY and CDR2 SAAADI.

The chain is built from TRBV7-9 and TRBJ1-4; tentatively, D is TRBD1 (5 bases). V shed 4 bases and J shed 5 bases, with 8 bases lying between them. CDR3 length: 13 amino acids. Germline V gives CDR1 SEHNR, CDR2 FQNEAQ (reference sequence). CDR3 region: CASSSRQNEKLFF. DNA of the CDR3: TGTGCCAGCAGCTCTAGACAGAATGAAAAACTGTTTTTT.

About this clonotype: One junction end does not reproduce the germline sequence, and a read error may be involved. The chain has TRBV28 and TRBJ2-2; TRBD2 matches at 7 bases. The CDR3 has 14 amino acids. CDR1 is MDHEN, CDR2 SYDVKM, per germline. The chain's CDR3 is CASILTSASVELFF. CDR3 DNA: TGTGCCAGCATTTTAACTAGCGCCAGCGTGGAGCTGTTTTTT.

In its sample, this clonotype was seen once. This rearrangement joins TRBV2 to TRBJ2-1, with 9 bases fitting TRBD1. Germline V CDR1 and CDR2: SNHLY, FYNNEI. CDR3 length equals 13 residues. V lost 8 bases, J lost 9 bases, and 8 bases stayed unmatched. CDR3: CASSPGQGAEQFF. CDR3 in DNA: TGTGCCAGCTCTCCGGGACAGGGTGCTGAGCAGTTCTTC.

Concerning this clonotype itself: Given a much more abundant clone one base away, this may be a read error. The CDR3 nucleotides are TGTGCCAGCAGCTTTTCAAGAGGAGGGGAGCAGTTCTTC. Residues: CASSFSRGGEQFF. The chain joins TRBV7-9 to TRBJ2-1; a possible D gene is TRBD2 (6 bases). From germline, CDR1 is SEHNR and CDR2 FQNEAQ (reference sequence). Between the trimmed V and J ends, which lost 3 bases and 10 bases, there was a span of 13 bases. The CDR3 loop spans 13 amino acids.

The gene calls are TRBV12-3 or TRBV12-4 and TRBJ2-2; 11 nucleotides align to TRBD1. CDR3 length: 15 amino acids. V lost 4 bases to trimming and J lost 8 bases; unmatched junction nucleotides: 6. CDR3 coding DNA: TGTGCCAGCAGTTGGACGGGACAGGGGGGTGGGGAGCTGTTTTTT. Its translation is CASSWTGQGGGELFF.

The chain has TRBV7-6 and TRBJ2-1; D call uncertain. The V and J ends lost 5 bases and 8 bases respectively, with 7 bases between them. The CDR3 loop spans 11 amino acids. The V gene's germline CDR1 is SGHVS and CDR2 FNYEAQ. This CDR3 is CASSPGYEQFF. The CDR3, as DNA: TGTGCCAGCAGCCCAGGCTATGAGCAGTTCTTC.

Note on this clonotype: The junction differs from germline at one of its ends, possibly a read error. The chain joins TRBV28 to TRBJ2-7; 9 bases are shared with TRBD2. CDR1 is MDHEN, CDR2 SYDVKM, per germline. The CDR3 covers 12 residues. This CDR3 reads CTSRIAGEEQYF. The CDR3 DNA reads as TGTACCAGCAGGATAGCGGGGGAGGAGCAGTACTTC.

This clonotype was recorded at least ten times. This sequence joins TRBV11-1 and TRBJ2-1, with D perhaps matching TRBD1 (6 bases). Germline V gives CDR1 SGHAT, CDR2 FQDESV (reference sequence). Trimming shortened V by 4 bases and J by 4 bases, and 11 bases separated the two germline ends. The CDR3 loop spans 14 amino acids. CDR3 coding DNA: TGTGCCAGCAGCTCCCTAGGACAGTACAATGAGCAGTTCTTC. Amino acids: CASSSLGQYNEQFF.

This clonotype came up many times. J is TRBJ2-2 and V is TRBV6-1; 9 nucleotides line up with TRBD1. This CDR3 has 15 residues. Unmatched junction bases numbered 5, after V lost 6 bases and J lost 3 bases. The V gene's germline CDR1 is MNHNS and CDR2 SASEGT. As DNA, the CDR3 is TGTGCCAGCAGATCCGGGACAGGGTACACCGGGGAGCTGTTTTTT. Translating gives CASRSGTGYTGELFF.

Within the sample, this clonotype is medium-sized. This chain links TRBV6-1 with TRBJ1-2; D gene ambiguous. Germline CDR1 MNHNS, CDR2 SASEGT. V shed 3 bases and J shed 5 bases, with 13 bases lying between them. The CDR3 spans 14 residues. In DNA form, the CDR3 reads TGTGCCAGCAGTGAGCTGACGGAATCTTATGGCTACACCTTC. It yields the protein CASSELTESYGYTF.

Of note for this clonotype: A clone one base away is much larger, so this may be a read error. The chain employs TRBV5-5 and TRBJ2-1; 9 bases map to TRBD2. Trimming at V came to 1 base and at J to 5 bases, leaving 1 base not matched to a gene. The CDR3 is 14 amino acids. Germline CDR1 SGHKS, CDR2 YYEKEE (reference sequence). The CDR3 loop is CASSLTSGHNEQFF. The CDR3 DNA reads as TGTGCCAGCAGCTTGACTAGCGGGCACAATGAGCAGTTCTTC. Complete variable domain (other parts from reference TRBV5-5 and TRBJ2-1): DAGVTQSPTHLIKTRGQQVTLRCSPISGHKSVSWYQQVLGQGPQFIFQYYEKEERGRGNFPDRFSARQFPNYSSELNVNALLLGDSALYLCASSLTSGHNEQFFGPGTRLTVL.

To note about this clonotype: A much bigger clone sits one base away, suggesting this may be a read error. The V call is TRBV6-1, the J call TRBJ2-7; 9 nucleotides align to TRBD1. Germline V gene sequence: CDR1 MNHNS, CDR2 SASEGT. This CDR3 has 14 residues. In DNA form, the CDR3 reads TGTGCCATCAGTGAGTCGGACAGGGGCTACGATCAGTACTTC. Residues: CAISESDRGYDQYF.

By share, this clonotype ranks as medium-sized. The rearrangement uses TRBV6-1 and TRBJ2-7, with D uncertain. With 7 bases removed from V and 0 bases from J, the gap between germline ends came to 10 bases. Looked up from germline, CDR1 is MNHNS and CDR2 is SASEGT. The CDR3 covers 13 residues. The CDR3 DNA reads as TGTGCCAGCATTGGCACATCCTCCTACGAGCAGTACTTC. Residues: CASIGTSSYEQYF.

In its sample, this clonotype was seen once. The junction and the germline gene differ at one end; a read error may be behind it. The genes are TRBV6-2 or TRBV6-3 and TRBJ2-1; 10 nucleotides agree with TRBD2. This CDR3 contains 15 residues. From germline, CDR1 is MNHEY and CDR2 SVGEGT. The CDR3 DNA reads as TGTGCCACAGACGATAGCGGGAGGTCAAACAATGAGCAGTCCTTC. The encoded protein is CATDDSGRSNNEQSF.

This clonotype showed up just a few times. V usage is TRBV9 and J usage is TRBJ2-4; TRBD1 matches at 8 bases. The CDR3 spans 16 residues. The V gene's germline CDR1 is SGDLS and CDR2 YYNGEE. V lost 4 bases and J lost 9; bases outside the gene matches: 15. The CDR3 sequence: CASSPHPGQGNGIQYF. As DNA, the CDR3 is TGTGCCAGCAGCCCCCACCCCGGACAGGGTAATGGCATTCAGTACTTC. Full variable domain (rest looked up from reference TRBV9 and TRBJ2-4): DSGVTQTPKHLITATGQRVTLRCSPRSGDLSVYWYQQSLDQGLQFLIQYYNGEERAKGNILERFSAQQFPDLHSELNLSSLELGDSALYFCASSPHPGQGNGIQYFGAGTRLSVL.

Points on this clonotype: A read error may be the cause here, since a much bigger clone is one base away. The chain is built from TRBV7-9 and TRBJ2-6; no definite D call. The germline V gene encodes CDR1 SEHNR and CDR2 FQNEAQ (reference sequence). Trimming removed 2 bases at V and 2 bases at J, with 7 bases between. CDR3 length: 15 residues. For the CDR3, the DNA is TGTGCCAGCAGCTTAAGTGACCCTGGGGCCAACGTCCTGACTTTC. Translation: CASSLSDPGANVLTF.

About this clonotype itself: The CDR3 does not close with the conserved phenylalanine or tryptophan, likely indicating a read error. This chain connects TRBV28 to TRBJ1-5; no clear D. Trimming removed 6 bases at V and 9 bases at J, with 15 bases between. The CDR3 sequence is 13 residues long. Germline V gene data show CDR1 as MDHEN and CDR2 as SYDVKM. CDR3 coding DNA: TGTGCCAGCAGGCCTAACCTTGGAGGGCCCCAGCATTCC. Amino acid sequence: CASRPNLGGPQHS.

By share, this clonotype ranks as medium-sized (0.01 to 0.1%). Germline is not matched at one junction end, which may reflect a read error. V usage is TRBV7-7 and J usage is TRBJ2-5; D not certain. The CDR3 contains 13 residues. Germline V gene sequence: CDR1 SSHAT, CDR2 FNYEAQ (reference sequence). DNA for the CDR3: TGTGCTAGCAGCTTAGGCTCCCAAGAGACCCAGTACTTC. Amino acids: CASSLGSQETQYF.

This clonotype was seen at least ten times. The chain recombines TRBV5-4 with TRBJ2-1, with D possibly being TRBD2 (6 bases). V lost 6 bases, J lost 0 bases, and 13 bases lay in between. Germline V gene lookup returns CDR1 SGHNT and CDR2 YYREEE (reference sequence). The CDR3 totals 15 residues. The CDR3 reads CASKDTGVSYNEQFF. The CDR3 bases are TGTGCCAGCAAGGATACGGGAGTCTCCTACAATGAGCAGTTCTTC.